The source of this T cell receptor (beta chain) is a study of blood T cell repertoires in COVID-19. Study-wide context: Samples of COVID-19 (acute and convalescent) were obtained from the United States, Italy and Spain. The cDNA or gDNA used as material had been derived from T cells, B-cell-depleted T cells, or PBMCs.

The CDR3 is 15 residues long. V lost 4 bases to trimming and J lost 6 bases; unmatched junction nucleotides: 6. The germline gives CDR1 LGHNA, CDR2 YNFKEQ. Authors' analysis steps: Counts of nucleated cells, estimated from reference gene primer amplification, were obtained. TCRdb's copy holds only in-frame clones and misses some; the assay was immunoSEQ multiplex PCR. V, J and clone size reflect that table, while D and trimming were determined from the DNA. This table has some 59,000 clones, around 82% appearing once. This receptor was obtained from a man aged 80 or over with active or convalescent COVID-19. The sample comprised peripheral blood. The chain is built from TRBV4-2 and TRBJ2-3, with TRBD2 matching over 11 bases. This CDR3 is CASSPGSGGADTQYF. CDR3 bases: TGTGCCAGCAGCCCGGGTAGCGGGGGGGCTGATACGCAGTATTTT.